These 26 T cell receptor beta chains share one sample of origin, sequenced in a study of control samples from healthy donors and cancer patients. The assay was immunoSEQ multiplex PCR, and TCRdb's table has in-frame clones only and misses some. The sample holds approximately 140,000 clones; 94% are singletons and the top ten take about an eighth. The sample taken for sequencing was blood. These receptors came from a man aged 40-49 years in good health.

V is TRBV3-1 (or the pseudogene TRBV3-2) and J is TRBJ2-1; tentatively, D is TRBD2 (6 bases). The CDR3 has 16 residues. V was clipped by 0 bases and J by 0 bases, with 9 bases between them. CDR1 is LGHDT, CDR2 YNNKEL, per germline (reference sequence). In DNA form, the CDR3 reads TGTGCCAGCAGCCAAGAGGGTAGCGGCTCCTACAATGAGCAGTTCTTC. It is translated as CASSQEGSGSYNEQFF.

The chain combines TRBV7-9 with TRBJ2-7, with TRBD2 identical over 9 bases. Germline CDR1 and CDR2: SEHNR and FQNEAQ (reference sequence). This CDR3 region has 14 residues. J lost 4 bases, V lost 3 bases, and 4 bases had no gene match. This CDR3 reads CASSFSGRDYEQYF. CDR3 DNA sequence: TGTGCCAGCAGCTTTAGCGGGAGAGATTACGAGCAGTACTTC.

V is TRBV27 and J is TRBJ1-3; a possible D gene is TRBD1 (5 bases). This CDR3 has 17 residues. The V end was cut by 1 base, the J end by 0 bases, with 13 bases between. CDR1 MNHEY and CDR2 SMNVEV come from the germline V gene (reference sequence). CDR3 region: CASSLYTPGLSGNTIYF. CDR3 sequence (DNA): TGTGCCAGCAGTTTATATACTCCGGGGCTCTCTGGAAACACCATATATTTT.

The chain carries TRBV15 and TRBJ2-7; D may be TRBD1 (5 bases). The V and J ends lost 1 base and 6 bases respectively, with 10 bases between them. The CDR3 sequence is 13 residues long. Germline CDR1 LNHNV, CDR2 YYDKDF (reference sequence). CDR3: CATSRVAGSEQYF. Written as DNA, the CDR3 is TGTGCCACCAGCAGAGTCGCAGGGTCCGAGCAGTACTTC.

The rearrangement joins TRBV5-6 to TRBJ2-1; 7 bases map to TRBD2. Trimming took 4 bases from V and 5 from J; bases not matched to a gene: 3. In germline, CDR1 is SGHDT, CDR2 YYEEEE. CDR3 length: 13 amino acids. The CDR3 loop reads CASSIREDNEQFF. DNA for the CDR3: TGTGCCAGCAGCATCCGGGAGGACAATGAGCAGTTCTTC.

The rearrangement joins TRBV2 to TRBJ2-2, with D possibly matching TRBD1 (5 bases). V was pared by 4 bases and J by 4 bases, with 13 bases between. Germline V gene lookup returns CDR1 SNHLY and CDR2 FYNNEI. This CDR3 is built from 15 residues. CDR3 loop: CASSVAGIGTGELFF. In DNA, the CDR3 is TGTGCCAGCAGTGTTGCAGGGATCGGCACCGGGGAGCTGTTTTTT.

This clone occurred once. The J gene is TRBJ2-7, the V gene TRBV4-1; D possibly corresponds to TRBD1 (5 bases). The CDR3 spans 14 residues. Germline loops: CDR1 MGHRA, CDR2 YSYEKL. Trimming removed 1 base from V and 3 bases from J, with 10 bases in between. CDR3 loop: CASSQGDSLYEQYF. In DNA, the CDR3 is TGCGCCAGCAGCCAAGGTGACAGCCTCTACGAGCAGTACTTC.

This chain connects TRBV28 to TRBJ1-1, with D hard to call. The CDR3 spans 14 residues. CDR1 is MDHEN and CDR2 is SYDVKM in the germline V gene. V was pared by 6 bases and J by 2 bases, with 13 bases between. In DNA form, the CDR3 reads TGTGCCAGCAGGGGAGGCGGCGCAAACACTGAAGCTTTCTTT. Translation gives CASRGGGANTEAFF.

The chain employs TRBV7-9 and TRBJ1-1, with no clear D. Germline-derived CDR1 and CDR2 are SEHNR and FQNEAQ (reference sequence). The germline V and J ends were trimmed by 4 bases and 11 bases, with 14 bases remaining between them. CDR3 size: 12 residues. The CDR3 region is CASSSLDRAAFF. CDR3 coding DNA: TGTGCCAGCAGCTCTCTGGACCGCGCGGCTTTCTTT.

The chain employs TRBV6-2 or TRBV6-3 and TRBJ1-5; D possibly corresponds to TRBD1 (6 bases). The CDR3 is 17 amino acids. V was clipped by 5 bases and J by 3 bases, with 20 bases between them. Germline V gives CDR1 MNHEY, CDR2 SVGEGT. CDR3 nucleotides: TGTGCCAGCAGTAGAATTTTGACAGGCTCCACCAATCAGCCCCAGCATTTT. Encoded protein: CASSRILTGSTNQPQHF.

The CDR3 loop reads CASSYSGGGYNEQFF. CDR3 coding DNA: TGCGCCAGCAGTTATAGCGGGGGGGGCTACAATGAGCAGTTCTTC. V usage is TRBV4-1 and J usage is TRBJ2-1; 11 bases align to TRBD2. Germline trimming cut 6 bases from V and 3 bases from J; bases unmatched to any gene: 4. Per germline, CDR1 MGHRA and CDR2 YSYEKL. The CDR3 runs to 15 residues.

CDR3 nucleotide sequence: TGTGCCAGCAGTCAGTCTAGCGGGTCATTCAATGAGCAGTTCTTC. The encoded protein is CASSQSSGSFNEQFF. The chain recombines TRBV7-2 with TRBJ2-1; TRBD2 matches 8 bases. J gave up 6 bases and V 6 bases, and 10 bases lay outside the gene matches. The CDR3 runs 15 residues. Germline assignment: CDR1 SGHTA and CDR2 FQGNSA. The entire variable domain, with the rest obtained from reference TRBV7-2 and TRBJ2-1, is as follows: GAGVSQSPSNKVTEKGKDVELRCDPISGHTALYWYRQSLGQGLEFLIYFQGNSAPDKSGLPSDRFSAERTGGSVSTLTIQRTQQEDSAVYLCASSQSSGSFNEQFFGPGTRLTVL.

The V gene is TRBV6-6, the J gene TRBJ2-5; TRBD1 agrees at 11 bases. J gave up 4 bases and V 0 bases, and 1 base lay outside the gene matches. Germline V gene data show CDR1 as MNHNY and CDR2 as SVGAGI (reference sequence). The CDR3 sequence is 15 residues long. The CDR3 coding sequence is TGTGCCAGCAGTTACTCGGGACAGGGGGTAGAGACCCAGTACTTC. It translates to CASSYSGQGVETQYF.

The rearrangement joins TRBV3-1 (or the pseudogene TRBV3-2) to TRBJ1-6, with D possibly matching TRBD1 (5 bases). Between the trimmed V and J ends, which lost 4 bases and 4 bases, there was a span of 14 bases. Germline V gene data show CDR1 as LGHDT and CDR2 as YNNKEL (reference sequence). This CDR3 spans 16 amino acids. Written as DNA, the CDR3 is TGTGCCAGCAGCCCCTGGCCAGGGCCATATAATTCACCCCTCCACTTT. Translated, it gives CASSPWPGPYNSPLHF.

V is TRBV28 and J is TRBJ1-2, with a possible D match to TRBD1 (5 bases). CDR3 length equals 11 residues. Germline CDR1 MDHEN, CDR2 SYDVKM. Trimming took 3 bases from V and 8 from J, leaving 7 bases between them. The CDR3, as DNA: TGTGCCAGCAGTTTGGGACTCGGCTACACCTTC. It specifies CASSLGLGYTF.

The chain couples TRBV3-1 (or the pseudogene TRBV3-2) to TRBJ1-2, with D maybe TRBD1 (5 bases). The CDR3 runs 16 residues. From germline, CDR1 is LGHDT and CDR2 YNNKEL (reference sequence). Deletions cut 6 bases from V and 7 bases from J, with 24 bases between. The DNA for the CDR3 is TGTGCCAGCAGTCACCGGGACCGCGTCTTGGCACTTGGCTACACCTTC. Translating gives CASSHRDRVLALGYTF.

This clone was observed once. V usage is TRBV10-3 and J usage is TRBJ2-2; 9 bases align to TRBD1. Per the germline V gene, CDR1 is ENHRY and CDR2 is SYGVKD. CDR3 length: 15 amino acids. Trimming cost V 7 bases and J 7 bases; bases outside gene matches: 10. The CDR3 nucleotides read TGTGCCATCAAAGGACAGGGGTTGGAAAACGGGGAGCTGTTTTTT. As protein: CAIKGQGLENGELFF.

The chain combines TRBV28 with TRBJ1-4; perhaps TRBD1 as D (5 bases). Germline loops: CDR1 MDHEN, CDR2 SYDVKM. Trimming cost V 5 bases and J 0 bases, with 10 bases left between them. The CDR3 contains 15 residues. In DNA form, the CDR3 reads TGTGCCAGCAGTGCTGAGGGGTCAACTAATGAAAAACTGTTTTTT. Its protein is CASSAEGSTNEKLFF. The entire variable domain, with the rest obtained from reference TRBV28 and TRBJ1-4, is as follows: DVKVTQSSRYLVKRTGEKVFLECVQDMDHENMFWYRQDPGLGLRLIYFSYDVKMKEKGDIPEGYSVSREKKERFSLILESASTNQTSMYLCASSAEGSTNEKLFFGSGTQLSVL.

The CDR3 DNA sequence: TGTGCCAGTAGTGGTGGCCATCAGCCCCAGCATTTT. Translated: CASSGGHQPQHF. J is TRBJ1-5 and V is TRBV19; D gene ambiguous. CDR3 length: 12 amino acids. CDR1 is LNHDA and CDR2 is SQIVND in the germline V gene (reference sequence). V dropped 5 bases and J dropped 5 bases, with 7 bases sitting between them.

V gene TRBV18 combines with J gene TRBJ2-5; D may be TRBD2 (6 bases). The germline CDR1 and CDR2 sequences are KGHSH and LQKENI. Trimming stripped 1 base from V and 5 bases from J, with 17 bases between. This CDR3 region has 16 residues. CDR3 nucleotides: TGTGCCAGCTCACCACTCCCGGGCACCCGGGGGGAGACCCAGTACTTC. This sequence encodes CASSPLPGTRGETQYF.

The V gene is TRBV9, the J gene TRBJ2-6; 9 positions agree with TRBD1. Trimming cost V 3 bases and J 1 base; bases outside gene matches: 8. Germline CDR1 reads SGDLS; CDR2 reads YYNGEE. This CDR3 comprises 18 residues. The chain's CDR3 is CASSANRQGVSGANVLTF. As DNA, the CDR3 is TGTGCCAGCAGCGCCAACCGACAGGGGGTTTCTGGGGCCAACGTCCTGACTTTC.

J is TRBJ1-5 and V is TRBV2; a possible D gene is TRBD1 (6 bases). The CDR3 is made up of 17 amino acids. The V gene's germline CDR1 is SNHLY and CDR2 FYNNEI. V was shortened by 5 bases and J by 3 bases, with 20 bases between the two germline ends. This CDR3 is CASSPPTGFWDNQPQHF. The CDR3 bases are TGTGCCAGCAGTCCACCAACAGGGTTTTGGGACAATCAGCCCCAGCATTTT.

The genes are TRBV4-3 and TRBJ2-7; maybe TRBD1 (5 bases). The length of the CDR3 is 14 residues. V lost 1 base to trimming and J lost 6 bases, with 13 bases between them. Germline CDR1 reads LGHNA; CDR2 reads YSLEER. CDR3 nucleotides: TGCGCCAGCAGCCAAGGTCCAGGGTCTGGCGAGCAGTACTTC. Its protein product is CASSQGPGSGEQYF.

In this sample, this clone turned up a few times. The rearrangement uses TRBV24-1 and TRBJ2-1; D is unresolved. CDR1 is KGHDR, CDR2 SFDVKD, per germline. V gave up 0 bases and J gave up 4 bases, with 9 bases separating them. The CDR3 has 15 residues. CDR3 protein: CATSDLFSPYNEQFF. Written as DNA, the CDR3 is TGTGCCACCAGTGATTTGTTTTCTCCGTACAATGAGCAGTTCTTC.

This rearrangement joins TRBV4-1 to TRBJ1-4; tentative D call: TRBD1 (6 bases). The length of the CDR3 is 14 residues. The germline CDR1 and CDR2 sequences are MGHRA and YSYEKL. Trimming removed 4 bases from V and 4 bases from J, with 10 bases in between. The CDR3 region has the DNA TGCGCCAGCAGCCTTCGGACAGTTAATGAAAAACTGTTTTTT. Translated: CASSLRTVNEKLFF.

This sequence joins TRBV6-5 and TRBJ1-2; 8 bases line up with TRBD1. V lost 5 bases and J lost 8; bases outside the gene matches: 10. The CDR3 has 14 amino acids. CDR1 is MNHEY and CDR2 is SVGAGI in the germline V gene. The CDR3: CASSTLDRVGGYTF. CDR3 sequence (DNA): TGTGCCAGCAGTACCCTGGACAGGGTAGGAGGCTACACCTTC.